A single sample is the source of the 5 T cell receptor beta chains below, sequenced in a study of blood T cell repertoires in COVID-19. Profiling relied on immunoSEQ multiplex PCR, and the TCRdb table lists in-frame clones only, not all of them. The profile covers roughly 350,000 clones, with 88% appearing a single time and 3.5% to 4.5% taken by the ten largest. The sequenced sample was peripheral blood. These receptors were obtained from a woman aged 45-60 years with active or convalescent COVID-19.

The chain recombines TRBV10-2 with TRBJ2-1, with 9 bases fitting TRBD2. This CDR3 is 17 amino acids long. From germline, CDR1 is WSHSY and CDR2 SAAADI. Trimming cost V 4 bases and J 6 bases; bases outside gene matches: 13. The CDR3 coding sequence is TGCGCCAGCAGTGGAGGGGAAGCGGGAGGACTGGGCAATGAGCAGTTCTTC. Amino acids: CASSGGEAGGLGNEQFF.

The genes are TRBV27 and TRBJ1-5; 10 nucleotides match TRBD1. Germline-derived CDR1 and CDR2 are MNHEY and SMNVEV (reference sequence). With 0 bases clipped from V and 7 bases from J, the junction kept 9 bases outside the gene matches. The CDR3 totals 17 residues. The CDR3 nucleotides are TGTGCCAGCAGTTTATCGGCGAGACAGGGGGCGGGACAGCCCCAGCATTTT. Translated: CASSLSARQGAGQPQHF.

The chain uses TRBV11-2 and TRBJ2-1; no firm D call. The CDR3 is 13 residues long. In germline, CDR1 is SGHAT, CDR2 FQNNGV. V gave up 4 bases and J gave up 5 bases, with 9 bases separating them. The CDR3 spells CASSSQVNNEQFF. CDR3 DNA: TGTGCCAGCAGCTCACAAGTAAACAATGAGCAGTTCTTC.

The chain links TRBV5-1 to TRBJ1-2, with 11 bases fitting TRBD1. Germline lookup yields CDR1 SGHRS and CDR2 YFSETQ. The J segment lost 6 bases and the V segment lost 4 bases, leaving 5 bases of the junction unmatched. This CDR3 comprises 14 residues. As DNA, the CDR3 is TGCGCCAGCAGCACGGGACAGGGGGTACATGGCTACACCTTC. Its translation is CASSTGQGVHGYTF.

This chain uses TRBV27 with TRBJ1-5, with 7 nucleotides matching TRBD1. Trimming took 5 bases from V and 0 from J; bases not matched to a gene: 7. The CDR3 length is 16 residues. From germline, CDR1 is MNHEY and CDR2 SMNVEV (reference sequence). The CDR3 sequence is CASSPSTGTSNQPQHF. Here the CDR3 DNA reads TGTGCCAGCAGTCCTTCGACAGGGACTAGCAATCAGCCCCAGCATTTT.